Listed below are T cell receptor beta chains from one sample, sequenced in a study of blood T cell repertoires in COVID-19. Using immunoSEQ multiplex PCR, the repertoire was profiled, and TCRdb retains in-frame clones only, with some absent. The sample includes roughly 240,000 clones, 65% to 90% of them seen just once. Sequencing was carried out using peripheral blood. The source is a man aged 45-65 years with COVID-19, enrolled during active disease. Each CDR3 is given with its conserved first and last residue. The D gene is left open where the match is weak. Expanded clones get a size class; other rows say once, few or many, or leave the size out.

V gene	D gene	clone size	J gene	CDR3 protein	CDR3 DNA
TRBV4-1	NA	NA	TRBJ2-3	CASSQDWRWDTQYF	TGCGCCAGCAGCCAAGACTGGCGGTGGGATACGCAGTATTTT
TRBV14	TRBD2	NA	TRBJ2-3	CASSLSGGAADTQYF	TGTGCCAGCAGCCTCAGCGGGGGGGCCGCAGATACGCAGTATTTT
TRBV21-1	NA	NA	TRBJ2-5	CASSKVLRRGPGETQYF	TGTGCCAGCAGCAAAGTGTTGCGGCGGGGGCCAGGGGAGACCCAGTACTTC
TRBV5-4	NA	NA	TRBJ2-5	CASSGAGETQYF	TGTGCCAGCAGCGGGGCTGGAGAGACCCAGTACTTC
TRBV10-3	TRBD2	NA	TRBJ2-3	CAIRGTSGGMDTQYF	TGTGCCATCAGAGGGACTAGCGGGGGGATGGATACGCAGTATTTT
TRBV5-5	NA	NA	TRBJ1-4	CASSNPGGELFF	TGTGCCAGCAGCAACCCCGGGGGAGAACTGTTTTTT
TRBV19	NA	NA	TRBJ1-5	CASRSGGGGNQPQHF	TGTGCCAGTAGATCGGGGGGGGGCGGCAATCAGCCCCAGCATTTT
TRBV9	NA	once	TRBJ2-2	CASSPRANTGELFF	TGTGCCAGCAGCCCCCGTGCGAACACCGGGGAGCTGTTTTTT
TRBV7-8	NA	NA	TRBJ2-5	CASSLIVQGEETQYF	TGTGCCAGCAGCTTAATTGTACAGGGCGAGGAGACCCAGTACTTC
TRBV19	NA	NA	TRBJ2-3	CASSIGQLGADTQYF	TGTGCCAGTAGTATTGGACAGCTTGGGGCAGATACGCAGTATTTT
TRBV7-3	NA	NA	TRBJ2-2	CASSARGTGELFF	TGTGCCAGCAGCGCCAGGGGAACCGGGGAGCTGTTTTTT
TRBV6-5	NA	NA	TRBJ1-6	CASSLLNSPLHF	TGTGCCAGCAGTTTACTGAATTCACCCCTCCACTTT
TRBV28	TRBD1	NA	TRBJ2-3	CASSSTGGDTQYF	TGTGCCAGCAGTTCCACAGGGGGAGATACGCAGTATTTT
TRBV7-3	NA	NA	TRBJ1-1	CASSPYGGSTEAFF	TGTGCCAGCAGCCCTTACGGAGGGAGTACTGAAGCTTTCTTT
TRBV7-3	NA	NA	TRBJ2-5	CASSLGDSQSVAQYF	TGTGCCAGCAGCTTAGGTGACAGCCAGAGTGTGGCCCAGTACTTC
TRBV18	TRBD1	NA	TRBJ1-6	CASSPGQGIGSPLHF	TGTGCCAGCTCACCCGGACAGGGGATCGGTTCACCCCTCCACTTT
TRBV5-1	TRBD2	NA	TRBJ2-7	CASSLAGEQYF	TGCGCCAGCAGCTTAGCGGGGGAGCAGTACTTC
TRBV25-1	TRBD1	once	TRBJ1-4	CASSALLTGYEKLFF	TGTGCCAGCAGTGCTCTACTGACAGGGTACGAAAAACTGTTTTTT
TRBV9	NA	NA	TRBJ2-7	CASSVDGRPNYEQYF	TGTGCCAGCAGCGTAGATGGGAGACCGAACTACGAGCAGTACTTC
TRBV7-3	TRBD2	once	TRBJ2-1	CASSPSGGPYNEQFF	TGTGCCAGCAGCCCCTCGGGGGGGCCCTACAATGAGCAGTTCTTC
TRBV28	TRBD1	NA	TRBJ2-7	CASSLGQVYEQYF	TGTGCCAGCAGTCTCGGACAGGTTTACGAGCAGTACTTC
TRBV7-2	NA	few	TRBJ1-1	CASSRRIDTEAFF	TGTGCCAGCAGCAGAAGAATAGACACTGAAGCTTTCTTT
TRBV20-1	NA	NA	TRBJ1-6	CSASRLASSYNSPLHF	TGCAGTGCTAGTCGACTGGCCAGCTCCTATAATTCACCCCTCCACTTT
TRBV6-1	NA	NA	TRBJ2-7	CASSDGQLAYEQYF	TGTGCCAGCAGTGATGGACAGTTAGCCTACGAGCAGTACTTC
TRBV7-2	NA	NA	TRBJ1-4	CASSSTGGAREKLFF	TGTGCCAGCAGCTCTACCGGGGGGGCAAGGGAAAAACTGTTTTTT
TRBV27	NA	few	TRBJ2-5	CASSFKETQYF	TGTGCCAGCAGTTTTAAAGAGACCCAGTACTTC
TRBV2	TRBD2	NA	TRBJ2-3	CASRRGLAGTDTQYF	TGTGCCAGCAGGAGGGGACTAGCGGGGACAGATACGCAGTATTTT
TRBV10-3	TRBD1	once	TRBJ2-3	CAISEKTGVTDTQYF	TGTGCCATCAGTGAGAAAACAGGGGTAACAGATACGCAGTATTTT
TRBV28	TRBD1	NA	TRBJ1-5	CASSGLGQGSNQPQHF	TGTGCCAGCAGTGGACTTGGACAGGGCAGCAATCAGCCCCAGCATTTT
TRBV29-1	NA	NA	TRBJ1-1	CSVVRGAEAEAFF	TGCAGCGTGGTAAGGGGCGCAGAGGCTGAAGCTTTCTTT
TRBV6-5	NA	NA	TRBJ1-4	CASSYRGNEKLFF	TGTGCCAGCAGTTACCGGGGGAATGAAAAACTGTTTTTT
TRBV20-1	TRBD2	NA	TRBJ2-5	CSASPLGLGRETQYF	TGCAGTGCTAGTCCCCTAGGACTAGGCAGAGAGACCCAGTACTTC
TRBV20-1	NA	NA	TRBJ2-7	CSASISYEQYF	TGCAGTGCTTCTATCTCCTACGAGCAGTACTTC
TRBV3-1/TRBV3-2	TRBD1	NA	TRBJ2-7	CASSQWTGMDEQYF	TGTGCCAGCAGCCAATGGACAGGGATGGACGAGCAGTACTTC
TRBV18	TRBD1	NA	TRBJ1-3	CASSSGTASIGNTIYF	TGTGCCAGCTCATCCGGGACAGCTAGCATTGGAAACACCATATATTTT
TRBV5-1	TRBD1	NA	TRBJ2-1	CASTRDRGGDEQFF	TGCGCCAGCACCCGGGACAGGGGAGGGGATGAGCAGTTCTTC
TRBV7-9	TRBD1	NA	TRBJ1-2	CASSFTGTGGRYGYTF	TGTGCCAGCAGCTTTACCGGGACAGGGGGCCGGTATGGCTACACCTTC
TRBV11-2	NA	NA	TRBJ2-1	CASSLRRGSDNEQFF	TGTGCCAGCAGCTTACGGCGGGGTTCGGACAATGAGCAGTTCTTC
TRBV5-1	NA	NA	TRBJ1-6	CASSLAGFGNSPLHF	TGCGCCAGCAGCTTGGCGGGGTTTGGTAATTCACCCCTCCACTTT
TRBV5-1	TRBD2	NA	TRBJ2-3	CASSLRLAASTDTQYF	TGCGCCAGCAGCTTACGACTAGCGGCTAGCACAGATACGCAGTATTTT
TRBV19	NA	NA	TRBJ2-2	CASSIGQTNTGELFF	TGTGCCAGTAGTATCGGACAGACGAACACCGGGGAGCTGTTTTTT
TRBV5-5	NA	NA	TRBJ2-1	CASSLPLNEQFF	TGTGCCAGCAGCTTGCCACTCAATGAGCAGTTCTTC
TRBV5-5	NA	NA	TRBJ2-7	CASSLGPDRAYEQYF	TGTGCCAGCAGCCTGGGGCCCGACAGAGCCTACGAGCAGTACTTC
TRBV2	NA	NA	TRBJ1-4	CATLDPSDEKLFF	TGTGCCACCCTAGACCCTAGCGATGAAAAACTGTTTTTT
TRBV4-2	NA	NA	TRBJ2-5	CASSLTGGETQYF	TGTGCCAGCAGCCTGACAGGCGGAGAGACCCAGTACTTC
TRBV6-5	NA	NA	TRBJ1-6	CASTHGTRNSPLHF	TGTGCCAGCACCCACGGGACAAGGAATTCACCCCTCCACTTT
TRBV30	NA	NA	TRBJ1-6	CAWSVNNSPLHF	TGTGCCTGGAGTGTCAATAATTCACCCCTCCACTTT
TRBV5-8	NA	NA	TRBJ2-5	CASNLLEGAQYF	TGTGCCAGCAACCTCTTAGAAGGGGCCCAGTACTTC
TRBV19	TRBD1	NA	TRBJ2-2	CASSSYRGPGELFF	TGTGCCAGTAGTTCCTACAGGGGGCCCGGGGAGCTGTTTTTT
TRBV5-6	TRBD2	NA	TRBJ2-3	CASSYETSGGALNTQYF	TGTGCCAGCAGTTATGAGACTAGCGGGGGGGCCTTGAATACGCAGTATTTT
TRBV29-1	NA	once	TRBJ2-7	CSVGGPGGEQYF	TGCAGCGTTGGAGGCCCCGGGGGAGAGCAGTACTTC
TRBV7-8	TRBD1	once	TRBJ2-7	CASSDDRGRLSSYEQYF	TGTGCCAGCAGCGACGACAGGGGCCGCCTAAGCTCCTACGAGCAGTACTTC
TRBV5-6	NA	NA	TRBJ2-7	CASSLAQPYEQYF	TGTGCCAGCAGCTTGGCACAACCCTACGAGCAGTACTTC